These 30 T cell receptor beta chains share one sample of origin, sequenced in a study of blood T cell repertoires in COVID-19. TCRdb keeps only in-frame clones here, not all; method: immunoSEQ multiplex PCR. The table shows roughly 87,000 clones, with approximately 85% occurring only once. Material for sequencing was peripheral blood. These receptors came from a woman aged 80 or older with COVID-19, enrolled during active disease.

In its sample, this clone was seen a few times. CDR3 DNA: TGTGCCAGCAGTGCAAAGACAGGGCGGGATGAAAAACTGTTTTTT. Residues: CASSAKTGRDEKLFF. The chain is built from TRBV25-1 and TRBJ1-4, with 7 bases that match TRBD1. The germline CDR1 and CDR2 sequences are MGHDK and SYGVNS. Trimming removed 4 bases from V and 6 bases from J; junction bases left unmatched: 8. CDR3 length equals 15 residues.

The chain couples TRBV9 to TRBJ2-1; 10 nucleotides align to TRBD2. The CDR3 totals 16 residues. Germline V gives CDR1 SGDLS, CDR2 YYNGEE. J was trimmed by 4 bases and V by 4 bases; bases with no gene match: 8. The CDR3 DNA reads as TGTGCCAGCAGCCCCCTCGGACTAGCGGATTACAATGAGCAGTTCTTC. Residues: CASSPLGLADYNEQFF.

The rearrangement uses TRBV5-1 and TRBJ2-5, with 11 bases matching TRBD2. J gave up 5 bases and V 0 bases, and 3 bases lay outside the gene matches. Germline V gene lookup returns CDR1 SGHRS and CDR2 YFSETQ. The CDR3 is made up of 15 amino acids. The CDR3 nucleotides read TGCGCCAGCAGCTTGGTAGCGGGAGGGGGTGAGACCCAGTACTTC. This codes for CASSLVAGGGETQYF.

This clone was recorded a few times. The chain couples TRBV4-1 to TRBJ2-6; the D gene is possibly TRBD2 (6 bases). The CDR3 spans 19 residues. CDR1 MGHRA and CDR2 YSYEKL come from the germline V gene. Deletions cut 0 bases from V and 4 bases from J, with 19 bases between. CDR3 amino acids: CASSQDFGGAGPGANVLTF. The CDR3 DNA is TGCGCCAGCAGCCAAGATTTCGGGGGAGCAGGGCCGGGGGCCAACGTCCTGACTTTC.

V usage is TRBV18 and J usage is TRBJ1-5, with TRBD1 matching over 8 bases. Unmatched junction bases numbered 4, after V lost 6 bases and J lost 0 bases. This CDR3 has 15 amino acids. The germline CDR1 and CDR2 sequences are KGHSH and LQKENI. The CDR3 bases are TGTGCCAGCTCGTCAGGGACAGGTAGCAATCAGCCCCAGCATTTT. This encodes CASSSGTGSNQPQHF. Using reference TRBV18 and TRBJ1-5 for the parts outside the CDR3, the full variable domain is NAGVMQNPRHLVRRRGQEARLRCSPMKGHSHVYWYRQLPEEGLKFMVYLQKENIIDESGMPKERFSAEFPKEGPSILRIQQVVRGDSAAYFCASSSGTGSNQPQHFGDGTRLSIL.

This chain connects TRBV9 to TRBJ2-3; TRBD1 aligns across 9 bases. Trimming took 4 bases from V and 2 from J; bases not matched to a gene: 8. The length of the CDR3 is 16 residues. Germline V CDR1 and CDR2: SGDLS, YYNGEE. In DNA, the CDR3 is TGTGCCAGCAGCCCATTTGGGACAGGGTTCACAGATACGCAGTATTTT. Its translation: CASSPFGTGFTDTQYF.

This rearrangement joins TRBV19 to TRBJ2-7; D may be TRBD1 (6 bases). The CDR3 spans 13 residues. Germline CDR1 reads LNHDA; CDR2 reads SQIVND (reference sequence). V lost 2 bases and J 7 bases, leaving 12 bases between the germline ends. The CDR3 here is CASSIQRGGEQYF. The CDR3 DNA is TGTGCCAGTAGTATACAGAGAGGGGGAGAGCAGTACTTC.

The J gene is TRBJ2-3, the V gene TRBV10-3, with 9 bases lining up with TRBD1. CDR1 ENHRY and CDR2 SYGVKD come from the germline V gene. CDR3 length: 12 amino acids. Trimming took 10 bases from V and 3 from J; bases not matched to a gene: 2. CDR3 residues: CASGTGTDTQYF. CDR3 nucleotides: TGTGCCAGCGGGACAGGGACAGATACGCAGTATTTT.

As to this clone: The junction shows a germline mismatch at one end, possibly a read error. V and J are TRBV7-7 and TRBJ2-1, with 8 bases fitting TRBD1. Germline V gene lookup returns CDR1 SSHAT and CDR2 FNYEAQ (reference sequence). This CDR3 spans 14 amino acids. As DNA, the CDR3 is TGTGCTAGCAGCCAACAGGGGGCCTACAATGAGCAGTTCTTC. Encoded protein: CASSQQGAYNEQFF.

This clone turned up a few times. The V gene is TRBV30, the J gene TRBJ1-6; 12 bases align to TRBD1. This CDR3 spans 15 amino acids. Losses at the gene ends were 1 base for V and 10 bases for J; bases not matched to a gene: 5. Germline CDR1 reads GTSNPN; CDR2 reads SVGIG (reference sequence). The CDR3 region is CAWSDRDRGLSPLHF. The CDR3 nucleotides are TGTGCCTGGAGTGACCGGGACAGGGGGCTATCACCCCTCCACTTT.

This clone showed up just a few times. V usage is TRBV28 and J usage is TRBJ1-2; the D gene is possibly TRBD1 (6 bases). There are 16 residues in the CDR3. V shed 5 bases and J shed 0 bases, with 16 bases lying between them. The germline gives CDR1 MDHEN, CDR2 SYDVKM. The CDR3 DNA reads TGTGCCAGCAGTGATTACAGGGCCTATACTAACTATGGCTACACCTTC. Its translation: CASSDYRAYTNYGYTF.

The CDR3 DNA reads TGTGCCAGTAGCCTACGCGCTCCCGTGGACGAGCAGTACTTC. Translation: CASSLRAPVDEQYF. V gene TRBV19 combines with J gene TRBJ2-7; D is uncertain. The CDR3 is 14 amino acids. The germline CDR1 and CDR2 sequences are LNHDA and SQIVND (reference sequence). Trimming pared 6 bases from V and 5 bases from J, leaving 17 bases between. Full variable domain (remainder filled in from reference TRBV19 and TRBJ2-7): DGGITQSPKYLFRKEGQNVTLSCEQNLNHDAMYWYRQDPGQGLRLIYYSQIVNDFQKGDIAEGYSVSREKKESFPLTVTSAQKNPTAFYLCASSLRAPVDEQYFGPGTRLTVT.

DNA for the CDR3: TGTGCCAGCAGCCCTACTAGTCTAGGCAATGAGCAGTTCTTC. Translated, it gives CASSPTSLGNEQFF. The rearrangement uses TRBV6-2 or TRBV6-3 and TRBJ2-1, with D maybe TRBD2 (5 bases). The V gene's germline CDR1 is MNHEY and CDR2 SVGEGT. Deletions cut 6 bases from V and 6 bases from J, with 15 bases between. The CDR3 is 14 residues long.

The rearrangement joins TRBV28 to TRBJ2-1, with 13 positions matching TRBD2. This CDR3 is built from 15 residues. Germline assignment: CDR1 MDHEN and CDR2 SYDVKM. V trimming: 6 bases; J trimming: 9 bases; junction bases outside the gene matches: 8. The CDR3 DNA reads TGTGCCAGCAGATGGACTAGCGGGAGTATAGGTGAGCAGTTCTTC. It codes for CASRWTSGSIGEQFF.

V and J are TRBV7-9 and TRBJ1-4; D gene uncertain. The length of the CDR3 is 16 residues. Germline CDR1 is SEHNR and CDR2 is FQNEAQ (reference sequence). The V gene lost 5 bases and the J gene lost 0 bases, with 13 bases spanning the gap. The CDR3 sequence: CASSPRGTATNEKLFF. The CDR3 coding sequence is TGTGCCAGCAGCCCGAGAGGCACTGCAACTAATGAAAAACTGTTTTTT.

V usage is TRBV7-2 and J usage is TRBJ2-7, with D tentatively TRBD2 (5 bases). The CDR3 loop spans 16 amino acids. Trimming left V 5 bases short and J 3 bases short, with 20 bases between. CDR1 is SGHTA, CDR2 FQGNSA, per germline. The CDR3 DNA follows: TGTGCCAGCAGCCCCCGGATCGCGGGTACTGGCTACGAGCAGTACTTC. Its translation: CASSPRIAGTGYEQYF.

In this sample, this clone turned up a few times. The chain employs TRBV7-7 and TRBJ2-1; D possibly corresponds to TRBD1 (5 bases). This CDR3 has 13 amino acids. CDR1 SSHAT and CDR2 FNYEAQ come from the germline V gene (reference sequence). Trimming shortened V by 1 base and J by 10 bases, and 11 bases separated the two germline ends. The CDR3 sequence: CASSLGTLEEQFF. The DNA of the CDR3 is TGTGCCAGCAGCTTAGGGACATTAGAGGAGCAGTTCTTC. Looking up the rest from reference TRBV7-7 and TRBJ2-1 gives the full variable domain: GAGVSQSPRYKVTKRGQDVTLRCDPISSHATLYWYQQALGQGPEFLTYFNYEAQPDKSGLPSDRFSAERPEGSISTLTIQRTEQRDSAMYRCASSLGTLEEQFFGPGTRLTVL.

The genes are TRBV19 and TRBJ1-6, with 10 bases that match TRBD1. Unmatched junction bases numbered 2, after V lost 1 base and J lost 8 bases. From germline, CDR1 is LNHDA and CDR2 SQIVND (reference sequence). This CDR3 has 15 amino acids. The CDR3 protein is CASSIGQGADSPLHF. CDR3 DNA sequence: TGTGCCAGTAGTATAGGACAGGGGGCGGATTCACCCCTCCACTTT. Variable domain in full (rest from reference TRBV19 and TRBJ1-6): DGGITQSPKYLFRKEGQNVTLSCEQNLNHDAMYWYRQDPGQGLRLIYYSQIVNDFQKGDIAEGYSVSREKKESFPLTVTSAQKNPTAFYLCASSIGQGADSPLHFGNGTRLTVT.

V is TRBV2 and J is TRBJ1-5; possibly TRBD1 for D (6 bases). The germline gives CDR1 SNHLY, CDR2 FYNNEI. The ends were cut back, 4 bases at V and 2 bases at J, with 12 bases in the middle. This CDR3 spans 15 amino acids. This CDR3 reads CASSGQGSRNQPQHF. As DNA, the CDR3 is TGTGCCAGCAGTGGGCAGGGGAGTCGCAATCAGCCCCAGCATTTT.

In nucleotides, the CDR3 is TGCGCCAGCAGTCCGCAGGGGACCACTGAAGCTTTCTTT. Its translation is CASSPQGTTEAFF. V usage is TRBV10-2 and J usage is TRBJ1-1, with D perhaps TRBD1 (6 bases). The V end was cut by 5 bases, the J end by 4 bases, with 11 bases between. The germline CDR1 and CDR2 sequences are WSHSY and SAAADI. The CDR3 covers 13 residues.

This chain connects TRBV25-1 to TRBJ2-3; no firm D call. With 6 bases removed from V and 1 base from J, the gap between germline ends came to 5 bases. Germline V gene data show CDR1 as MGHDK and CDR2 as SYGVNS. The CDR3 covers 12 residues. CDR3 sequence (DNA): TGTGCCAGCAGCCCTGGCACAGATACGCAGTATTTT. Protein sequence: CASSPGTDTQYF.

The chain combines TRBV19 with TRBJ2-7; 9 positions agree with TRBD1. Germline lookup yields CDR1 LNHDA and CDR2 SQIVND (reference sequence). The trim removed 1 base at V and 0 bases at J, leaving 7 bases unmatched. The CDR3 is made up of 17 amino acids. The CDR3 loop is CASSIAGTGLSSYEQYF. CDR3 nucleotides: TGTGCCAGTAGTATAGCCGGGACAGGGCTAAGCTCCTACGAGCAGTACTTC. The complete variable domain, with remaining parts taken from reference TRBV19 and TRBJ2-7, reads DGGITQSPKYLFRKEGQNVTLSCEQNLNHDAMYWYRQDPGQGLRLIYYSQIVNDFQKGDIAEGYSVSREKKESFPLTVTSAQKNPTAFYLCASSIAGTGLSSYEQYFGPGTRLTVT.

This clone occurred a few times. V usage is TRBV18 and J usage is TRBJ1-1; D gene unclear. Germline CDR1 is KGHSH and CDR2 is LQKENI. The CDR3 is 12 amino acids. Trimming took off 3 bases at V and 3 bases at J, with 5 bases between the two ends. The CDR3 nucleotides are TGTGCCAGCTCACCCTCCTACACTGAAGCTTTCTTT. Translating it yields CASSPSYTEAFF.

This chain uses TRBV7-2 with TRBJ1-5; a weak D match, TRBD1 (6 bases). Trimming removed 2 bases at V and 6 bases at J, with 8 bases between. Germline lookup yields CDR1 SGHTA and CDR2 FQGNSA. CDR3 length: 13 amino acids. CDR3 sequence (DNA): TGTGCCAGCAGCTTAAGGGGGAGTCAGCCCCAGCATTTT. It encodes CASSLRGSQPQHF.

The chain combines TRBV24-1 with TRBJ2-7; D ambiguous. The V gene's germline CDR1 is KGHDR and CDR2 SFDVKD. The germline V and J ends were trimmed by 2 bases and 0 bases, with 7 bases remaining between them. This CDR3 is 14 amino acids long. The CDR3 reads CATSDYADSYEQYF. CDR3 DNA sequence: TGTGCCACCAGTGATTACGCGGACTCCTACGAGCAGTACTTC.

The chain uses TRBV5-1 and TRBJ2-7, with 8 bases aligning to TRBD2. The junction had 5 bases not matched to a gene; V was cut back by 3 bases and J by 0 bases. The CDR3 is made up of 15 amino acids. Germline-derived CDR1 and CDR2 are SGHRS and YFSETQ. The CDR3 sequence: CASSWTSGSSYEQYF. CDR3 nucleotides: TGCGCCAGCAGCTGGACCAGCGGGAGCTCCTACGAGCAGTACTTC.

V usage is TRBV5-1 and J usage is TRBJ1-3, with D tentatively TRBD1 (5 bases). This CDR3 spans 14 amino acids. Germline V CDR1 and CDR2: SGHRS, YFSETQ. The ends were cut back, 0 bases at V and 4 bases at J, with 8 bases in the middle. The CDR3 DNA reads as TGCGCCAGCAGCTTGGGGACACTGGGAAACACCATATATTTT. The encoded protein is CASSLGTLGNTIYF.

The genes are TRBV5-1 and TRBJ2-5, with a possible D match to TRBD2 (5 bases). The CDR3 is 14 residues long. Trimming left V 4 bases short and J 5 bases short, with 15 bases between. Germline lookup yields CDR1 SGHRS and CDR2 YFSETQ. The CDR3: CASSPGRASETQYF. Here the CDR3 DNA reads TGCGCCAGCAGCCCTGGGCGGGCCTCGGAGACCCAGTACTTC.

The chain is built from TRBV10-1 and TRBJ2-1; D uncertain. CDR1 is WNHNN, CDR2 SYGVQD, per germline (reference sequence). V was pared by 0 bases and J by 8 bases, with 14 bases between. The CDR3 runs to 15 residues. This CDR3 is CASSESGLPRDEQFF. The CDR3, as DNA: TGCGCCAGCAGTGAGTCGGGTCTCCCCCGGGATGAGCAGTTCTTC.

The rearrangement links TRBV5-1 to TRBJ2-2; D possibly corresponds to TRBD1 (6 bases). This CDR3 comprises 15 residues. Trimming left V 4 bases short and J 1 base short, with 11 bases between. Germline V CDR1 and CDR2: SGHRS, YFSETQ. This CDR3 reads CASSPRTENTGELFF. CDR3 in DNA: TGCGCCAGCAGCCCCAGGACAGAGAACACCGGGGAGCTGTTTTTT.